This TCR beta chain was retrieved from a study of shared clonotypes between healthy human individuals. General study points: Shared clonotypes: about 5% naive CD4, about 3.3% naive CD8, 2.3% memory CD4, 0.4% to 0.5% memory CD8.

Naive CD45RA+ and memory CD45RA-negative subsets were split from CD4+ cells. Assay: immunoSEQ multiplex PCR; the TCRdb copy retains only in-frame clones and omits some. The table lists some 2.1 million clones, 95% of them singletons. V shed 4 bases, J shed 3 bases, and the junction held 5 bases outside the gene matches. The CDR3 is 15 residues long. The germline V gene encodes CDR1 SEHNR and CDR2 FQNEAQ (reference sequence). As to this clone: The antigen remains undetermined.

Sequencing was performed on naive CD4+ T cells sorted from blood. Noted subset: CD45RA+ positively selected. The receptor was isolated from a man aged 18 to 29 in good health. The chain carries TRBV7-9 and TRBJ2-2; TRBD2 matches 7 bases. As DNA, the CDR3 is TGTGCCAGCAGCTCCCCTGCGGGGGACACCGGGGAGCTGTTTTTT. The encoded protein is CASSSPAGDTGELFF.